The sequence of this T cell receptor beta chain was determined in a study of cytomegalovirus exposure and HLA in healthy donors. Study as a whole: From HLA-typed donors, an early data release held around 85 million unique TCRs.

This CDR3 has 16 amino acids. After removal of 0 bases from V and 5 bases from J, the junction contained 9 bases not matched to a gene. Germline V lookup: CDR1 LGHNA, CDR2 YSLEER. Researchers ran the PCR with 60 Vbeta and 13 Jbeta primers. The data were produced by immunoSEQ multiplex PCR, yet TCRdb's version contains in-frame clones alone and is incomplete. This table has about 160,000 clones, roughly four fifths appearing once. The sample comprised PBMCs. The clonotype was recovered from a female donor in good health and CMV-seronegative. This chain connects TRBV4-3 to TRBJ2-7; 8 bases fit TRBD2. Written as DNA, the CDR3 is TGCGCCAGCAGCCAAGACCGGGGGGGAGTGGCCAACGAGCAGTACTTC. Translated, it gives CASSQDRGGVANEQYF.